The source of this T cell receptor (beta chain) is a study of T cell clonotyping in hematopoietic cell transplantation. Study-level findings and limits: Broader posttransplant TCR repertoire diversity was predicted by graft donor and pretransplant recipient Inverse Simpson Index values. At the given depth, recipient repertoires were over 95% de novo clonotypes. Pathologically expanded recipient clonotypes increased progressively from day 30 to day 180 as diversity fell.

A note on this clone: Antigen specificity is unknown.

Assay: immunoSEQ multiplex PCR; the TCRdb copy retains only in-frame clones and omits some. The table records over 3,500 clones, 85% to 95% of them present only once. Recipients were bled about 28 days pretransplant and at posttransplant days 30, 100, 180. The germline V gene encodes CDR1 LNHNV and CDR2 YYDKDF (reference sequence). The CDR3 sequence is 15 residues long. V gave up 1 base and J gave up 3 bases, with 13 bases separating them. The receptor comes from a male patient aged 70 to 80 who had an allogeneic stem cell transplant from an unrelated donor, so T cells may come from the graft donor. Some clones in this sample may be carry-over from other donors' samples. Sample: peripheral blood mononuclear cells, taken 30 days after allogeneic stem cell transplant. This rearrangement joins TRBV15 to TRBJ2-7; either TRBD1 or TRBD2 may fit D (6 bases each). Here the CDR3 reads CATSRGRGGLYEQYF. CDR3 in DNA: TGTGCCACCAGCAGAGGAAGAGGGGGACTCTACGAGCAGTACTTC.